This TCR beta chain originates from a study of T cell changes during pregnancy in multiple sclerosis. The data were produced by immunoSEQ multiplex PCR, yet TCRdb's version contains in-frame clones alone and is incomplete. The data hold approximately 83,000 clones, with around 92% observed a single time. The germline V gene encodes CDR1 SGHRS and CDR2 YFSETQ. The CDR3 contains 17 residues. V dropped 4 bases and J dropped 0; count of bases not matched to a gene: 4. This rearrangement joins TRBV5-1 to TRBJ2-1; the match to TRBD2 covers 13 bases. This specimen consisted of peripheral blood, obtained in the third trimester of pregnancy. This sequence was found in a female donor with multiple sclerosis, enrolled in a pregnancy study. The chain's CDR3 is CASSGGLAGSSYNEQFF. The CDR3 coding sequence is TGCGCCAGCAGCGGGGGACTAGCGGGAAGCTCCTACAATGAGCAGTTCTTC. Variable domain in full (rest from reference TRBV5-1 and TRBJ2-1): KAGVTQTPRYLIKTRGQQVTLSCSPISGHRSVSWYQQTPGQGLQFLFEYFSETQRNKGNFPGRFSGRQFSNSRSEMNVSTLELGDSALYLCASSGGLAGSSYNEQFFGPGTRLTVL.